Reported below is one T cell receptor beta chain. The repertoire was sequenced with immunoSEQ multiplex PCR; TCRdb's copy has only in-frame clones and lacks some. The data contain some 120,000 clones, almost 90% of them singletons. These data are taken from a study of blood T cell repertoires in COVID-19. Study-level background: T cells, B-cell-depleted T cells, or PBMCs provided the cDNA or gDNA that served as material.

V lost 3 bases to trimming and J lost 5 bases, with 14 bases between them. In germline, CDR1 is MDHEN, CDR2 SYDVKM. There are 15 residues in the CDR3. The TCR comes from a woman between 45 and 60 years old with active or convalescent COVID-19. The material sequenced was peripheral blood. The rearrangement joins TRBV28 to TRBJ2-1; D is possibly TRBD1 (6 bases). CDR3: CASSLLSGANNEQFF. In DNA, the CDR3 is TGTGCCAGCAGTTTGTTGTCAGGGGCTAACAATGAGCAGTTCTTC.